Shown below are 31 T cell receptor beta chains from a single sample sequenced in a study of read filtering for tumor transcriptome and immune sequencing. Molecular barcoded adaptors covering alpha/delta and beta/gamma chains were used on approximately 400 ng RNA. TCRdb passed the reads through MiXCR, listing each CDR3 protein once. The sample records more than 55,000 distinct CDR3 sequences, approximately 18% being singletons. The specimen sequenced was a population of CD138-negative cells sorted from bone marrow. Receptors originate from a donor over 35 with multiple myeloma.

As for this clonotype: The conserved phenylalanine or tryptophan is not found at the CDR3 terminus, so this likely reflects a read error. The rearrangement links TRBV19 to TRBJ1-1; 7 nucleotides match TRBD1. The CDR3 extends over 14 amino acids. Germline loops: CDR1 LNHDA, CDR2 SQIVND (reference sequence). The trim removed 7 bases at V and 0 bases at J, leaving 5 bases unmatched. CDR3 loop: CASIDDRVNTEAFL. The CDR3 DNA sequence: TGTGCCAGTATTGACGACAGGGTGAACACTGAAGCTTTCCTT.

This chain connects TRBV19 to TRBJ2-1; D may match TRBD1 or TRBD2 (8 bases each). Trimming removed 3 bases at V and 9 bases at J, with 21 bases between. The CDR3 length is 16 residues. CDR1 is LNHDA and CDR2 is SQIVND in the germline V gene (reference sequence). CDR3 bases: TGTGCCAGTAGTATGGGGGACAGGAGACTAGCGTCTGAGCAGTTCTTC. Its protein is CASSMGDRRLASEQFF.

For this clonotype: An end of the junction does not agree with germline; a read error may underlie this. The gene calls are TRBV11-1 and TRBJ2-7; no clear D. Germline assignment: CDR1 SGHAT and CDR2 FQDESV (reference sequence). The CDR3 loop spans 12 amino acids. CDR3 DNA sequence: TGTGCCAGCAGCTTACAAGCCTACGAGCCGTACTTC. Translated: CASSLQAYEPYF. Supplemented by reference TRBV11-1 and TRBJ2-7, the full variable domain reads EAEVAQSPRYKITEKSQAVAFWCDPISGHATLYWYRQILGQGPELLVQFQDESVVDDSQLPKDRFSAERLKGVDSTLKIQPAELGDSAMYLCASSLQAYEPYFGPGTRLTVT.

This clonotype was seen a handful of times. The rearrangement joins TRBV7-8 to TRBJ1-5, with 8 bases aligning to TRBD1. Unmatched junction bases numbered 4, after V lost 5 bases and J lost 7 bases. Germline CDR1 is SGHVS and CDR2 is FQNEAQ. The CDR3 consists of 13 residues. The CDR3 DNA reads as TGTGCCAGCAGCACAGGGGGGGGACAGCCCCAGCATTTT. Its protein is CASSTGGGQPQHF.

Only a few counts were recorded for this clonotype. The chain has TRBV7-3 and TRBJ2-3; 7 positions agree with TRBD2. The CDR3 extends over 15 amino acids. Trimming at V came to 6 bases and at J to 10 bases, leaving 16 bases not matched to a gene. Germline CDR1 reads SGHTA; CDR2 reads FQGTGA. The CDR3 DNA reads TGTGCCAGCAGTCATGCGGAAGGGGCGGGGGACGCGCAGTATTTT. Its translation is CASSHAEGAGDAQYF.

This clonotype was recorded only once. With a much larger clone just one base away, this may be a read error. The chain couples TRBV6-5 to TRBJ1-2, with D hard to call. The CDR3 runs 14 residues. Germline assignment: CDR1 MNHEY and CDR2 SVGAGI. Trimming shortened V by 10 bases and J by 4 bases, and 19 bases separated the two germline ends. CDR3 sequence (DNA): TGTGCCACCAAGGCCGGGGAAACTAGCTATGGCTACACCTTC. This codes for CATKAGETSYGYTF.

The table lists this clonotype with many counts. The chain employs TRBV5-1 and TRBJ2-2, with D uncertain. Per the germline V gene, CDR1 is SGHRS and CDR2 is YFSETQ. CDR3 length: 14 residues. Deletions cut 2 bases from V and 4 bases from J, with 9 bases between. CDR3 region: CASSFEVITGELFF. CDR3 sequence (DNA): TGCGCCAGCAGCTTTGAAGTAATCACCGGGGAGCTGTTTTTT.

There are many counts of this clonotype. The chain employs TRBV24-1 and TRBJ2-2, with D maybe TRBD1 (6 bases). The CDR3 is 16 residues long. Trimming removed 9 bases at V and 1 base at J, with 17 bases between. Germline CDR1 KGHDR, CDR2 SFDVKD. The CDR3 is CATGGAQGQNTGELFF. DNA of the CDR3: TGTGCCACCGGGGGCGCACAGGGCCAGAACACCGGGGAGCTGTTTTTT.

Details on this clonotype: A clone one base away is much larger, so this may be a read error. The chain combines TRBV10-3 with TRBJ2-5; no clear D. The germline V and J ends were trimmed by 6 bases and 1 base, with 12 bases remaining between them. The CDR3 runs 14 residues. The germline V gene encodes CDR1 ENHRY and CDR2 SYGVKD. CDR3 nucleotide sequence: TGTGCCATCAGGCCCGGACGGGTCCAAGAGACCCAGTACTTC. Protein product: CAIRPGRVQETQYF.

Ten or more counts support this clonotype. The rearrangement links TRBV11-2 to TRBJ2-7; D is perhaps TRBD1 (5 bases). V lost 0 bases and J 2 bases, leaving 8 bases between the germline ends. Germline V lookup: CDR1 SGHAT, CDR2 FQNNGV. The CDR3 runs 14 residues. The CDR3 loop reads CASSLDWTTYEQYF. Written as DNA, the CDR3 is TGTGCCAGCAGCTTAGATTGGACAACCTACGAGCAGTACTTC.

At least ten counts were recorded for this clonotype. The rearrangement joins TRBV7-2 to TRBJ2-7, with D perhaps matching TRBD2 (5 bases). V was pared by 2 bases and J by 4 bases, with 9 bases between. CDR1 SGHTA and CDR2 FQGNSA come from the germline V gene. The CDR3 consists of 13 residues. The CDR3 spells CASSLTRGYEQYF. DNA of the CDR3: TGTGCCAGCAGCTTAACTCGGGGATACGAGCAGTACTTC.

There are many counts of this clonotype. This chain uses TRBV28 with TRBJ1-1; D uncertain. This CDR3 has 12 residues. Germline V lookup: CDR1 MDHEN, CDR2 SYDVKM. V was cut by 10 bases and J by 3 bases, with 12 bases left in between. For the CDR3, the DNA is TGTGCCACCCACCCCCCGCACACTGAAGCTTTCTTT. Amino acid sequence: CATHPPHTEAFF. Looking up the rest from reference TRBV28 and TRBJ1-1 gives the full variable domain: DVKVTQSSRYLVKRTGEKVFLECVQDMDHENMFWYRQDPGLGLRLIYFSYDVKMKEKGDIPEGYSVSREKKERFSLILESASTNQTSMYLCATHPPHTEAFFGQGTRLTVV.

Comments on this clonotype: This may arise from a read error, as a much more abundant clone is one base away. The chain uses TRBV7-2 and TRBJ1-1, with D tentatively TRBD1 (5 bases). Germline CDR1 is SGHTA and CDR2 is FQGNSA. V was shortened by 3 bases and J by 4 bases, with 12 bases between the two germline ends. This CDR3 is 14 amino acids long. CDR3 bases: TGTGCCAGCAGCTTTGGGGGTTGGTGCACTGAAGCTTTCTTT. Translation: CASSFGGWCTEAFF.

This clonotype has a count of ten or more. The genes are TRBV9 and TRBJ2-1; TRBD1 agrees at 8 bases. With 0 bases clipped from V and 7 bases from J, the junction kept 6 bases outside the gene matches. The length of the CDR3 is 15 residues. From germline, CDR1 is SGDLS and CDR2 YYNGEE. The CDR3 DNA is TGTGCCAGCAGCGTAGCAGGACAGGGCCAAAATGAGCAGTTCTTC. It yields the protein CASSVAGQGQNEQFF.

This clonotype came up many times. V usage is TRBV19 and J usage is TRBJ1-6; TRBD1 might be the D (5 bases). CDR3 size: 14 residues. Germline V gives CDR1 LNHDA, CDR2 SQIVND (reference sequence). With 3 bases removed from V and 6 bases from J, the gap between germline ends came to 9 bases. The CDR3 region is CASSIGDSNSPLHF. The CDR3 DNA reads as TGTGCCAGTAGTATTGGAGACAGTAATTCACCCCTCCACTTT.

The chain's CDR3 is CASRLRDSSRNEQFF. The CDR3 nucleotides are TGTGCCAGCCGCCTCCGGGACAGCTCCCGCAATGAGCAGTTCTTC. The chain couples TRBV2 to TRBJ2-1; 7 positions match TRBD1. Germline lookup yields CDR1 SNHLY and CDR2 FYNNEI. Trimming at V came to 8 bases and at J to 6 bases, leaving 13 bases not matched to a gene. The CDR3 extends over 15 amino acids.

A note on this clonotype: A much larger clone differs from this one at a single base, so this may be a read error. This sequence joins TRBV28 and TRBJ1-5, with 7 nucleotides matching TRBD1. The germline gives CDR1 MDHEN, CDR2 SYDVKM. Trimming at V came to 2 bases and at J to 8 bases, leaving 12 bases not matched to a gene. The CDR3 extends over 16 amino acids. CDR3 amino acids: CASSLLLSGGSKPQHF. The CDR3 nucleotides read TGTGCCAGCAGTTTACTACTGTCAGGGGGTTCTAAGCCCCAGCATTTT.

As regards this clonotype: Its ends do not fully match the called genes, so a read error is possible. The genes are TRBV5-1 and TRBJ1-1; D unclear. Per germline, CDR1 SGHRS and CDR2 YFSETQ. The CDR3 is 13 residues long. The CDR3 is CASSLNPNTGASF. Here the CDR3 DNA reads TGCGCCAGCAGCCTCAACCCGAACACTGGAGCTTCCTTT.

Many counts were recorded for this clonotype. V is TRBV19 and J is TRBJ1-5; D is unclear. V lost 1 base, J lost 0 bases, and 10 bases lay in between. The germline CDR1 and CDR2 sequences are LNHDA and SQIVND (reference sequence). The CDR3 covers 16 residues. CDR3 coding DNA: TGTGCCAGTAGTATAGGAACCCCCTATAGCAATCAGCCCCAGCATTTT. Its protein is CASSIGTPYSNQPQHF. Based on the CDR3 plus reference TRBV19 and TRBJ1-5, the full variable domain is DGGITQSPKYLFRKEGQNVTLSCEQNLNHDAMYWYRQDPGQGLRLIYYSQIVNDFQKGDIAEGYSVSREKKESFPLTVTSAQKNPTAFYLCASSIGTPYSNQPQHFGDGTRLSIL.

This clonotype was recorded at least ten times. V and J are TRBV19 and TRBJ2-1; 9 bases align to TRBD1. This CDR3 region has 15 residues. Germline V gene sequence: CDR1 LNHDA, CDR2 SQIVND (reference sequence). J gave up 4 bases and V 5 bases, and 6 bases lay outside the gene matches. CDR3 DNA sequence: TGTGCCAGTAGTTCCGGGACAGGGCCTTACAATGAGCAGTTCTTC. Amino acid sequence: CASSSGTGPYNEQFF.

At least ten counts were recorded for this clonotype. This chain connects TRBV19 to TRBJ2-7; TRBD1 matches at 10 bases. Germline values: CDR1 LNHDA, CDR2 SQIVND (reference sequence). Losses at the gene ends were 6 bases for V and 0 bases for J; bases not matched to a gene: 5. The CDR3 spans 15 residues. CDR3 amino acids: CASRDRDRGSYEQYF. In nucleotides, the CDR3 is TGTGCCAGTAGGGACCGGGACAGGGGCTCCTACGAGCAGTACTTC.

This clonotype was picked up many times. The chain uses TRBV2 and TRBJ2-1, with TRBD2 matching 12 bases. The length of the CDR3 is 14 residues. Germline V CDR1 and CDR2: SNHLY, FYNNEI. The V gene end was trimmed by 5 bases and the J gene end by 6 bases; junction bases not matched to a gene: 2. The chain's CDR3 is CASSLGLAGNEQFF. CDR3 DNA: TGTGCCAGCAGTCTGGGACTAGCGGGCAATGAGCAGTTCTTC.

V is TRBV29-1 and J is TRBJ2-1; D may correspond to TRBD1 or TRBD2 (5 bases each). Germline V gene data show CDR1 as SQVTM and CDR2 as ANQGSEA. Trimming pared 1 base from V and 3 bases from J, leaving 19 bases between. The CDR3 has 17 residues. The CDR3 loop reads CSVEVAGRERFYNEQFF. The CDR3, as DNA: TGCAGCGTTGAAGTCGCTGGCAGGGAGAGATTCTACAATGAGCAGTTCTTC.

This clonotype has at least ten counts. This chain connects TRBV2 to TRBJ2-3; TRBD2 matches at 10 bases. The CDR3 extends over 16 amino acids. The V gene's germline CDR1 is SNHLY and CDR2 FYNNEI. V dropped 3 bases and J dropped 5; count of bases not matched to a gene: 8. The CDR3 loop is CASSDSSGGAVDTQYF. The CDR3 DNA sequence: TGTGCCAGCAGTGATTCCAGCGGGGGGGCCGTAGATACGCAGTATTTT.

In this sample, this clonotype turned up many times. The J gene is TRBJ2-5, the V gene TRBV28, with TRBD2 identical over 9 bases. CDR3 size: 16 residues. The V gene end was trimmed by 3 bases and the J gene end by 5 bases; junction bases not matched to a gene: 10. In germline, CDR1 is MDHEN, CDR2 SYDVKM. The CDR3, as DNA: TGTGCCAGCAGTTTCGGGGCGGGGGGGCCCGGGGAGACCCAGTACTTC. Its protein is CASSFGAGGPGETQYF.

In this sample, this clonotype turned up many times. The chain is built from TRBV7-2 and TRBJ1-4; 7 bases are shared with TRBD1. The CDR3 consists of 14 residues. Germline V gene data show CDR1 as SGHTA and CDR2 as FQGNSA. Trimming at V came to 5 bases and at J to 2 bases, leaving 2 bases not matched to a gene. The CDR3 nucleotides read TGTGCCAGCAGCCCGGGACAGACTAATGAAAAACTGTTTTTT. Amino acids: CASSPGQTNEKLFF.

A few counts support this clonotype. The V gene is TRBV25-1, the J gene TRBJ2-7; D is possibly TRBD1 (5 bases). V lost 1 base and J 13 bases, leaving 11 bases between the germline ends. This CDR3 comprises 11 residues. From germline, CDR1 is MGHDK and CDR2 SYGVNS. The CDR3 sequence is CASSELTVPYF. DNA of the CDR3: TGTGCCAGCAGTGAATTGACAGTCCCATACTTC.

In this sample, this clonotype turned up many times. The chain carries TRBV23-1 and TRBJ1-5, with D possibly being TRBD1 (5 bases). TRBV23-1 is an ORF; its function is uncertain. With 1 base removed from V and 0 bases from J, the gap between germline ends came to 19 bases. CDR3 length: 19 residues. The CDR3 DNA follows: TGCGCCAGCAGTCAATACCCGGGACTCGTATTCCATAGCAATCAGCCCCAGCATTTT. This codes for CASSQYPGLVFHSNQPQHF.

This clonotype showed up many times. The chain combines TRBV29-1 with TRBJ2-1; D not resolved. The germline V and J ends were trimmed by 1 base and 5 bases, with 9 bases remaining between them. The CDR3 length is 13 residues. Germline loops: CDR1 SQVTM, CDR2 ANQGSEA. The CDR3: CSVEGVVDNEQFF. The CDR3 DNA is TGCAGCGTTGAAGGGGTAGTGGACAATGAGCAGTTCTTC.

Here the CDR3 DNA reads TGCAGTGCTCACTCAGGGGGCGATCAGCCCCAGCATTTT. It translates to CSAHSGGDQPQHF. The chain is built from TRBV20-1 and TRBJ1-5; 8 bases align to TRBD1. The CDR3 is made up of 13 amino acids. J gave up 5 bases and V 5 bases, and 5 bases lay outside the gene matches. Germline V CDR1 and CDR2: DFQATT, SNEGSKA (reference sequence).

This clonotype was observed at least ten times. This chain connects TRBV4-2 to TRBJ2-1; tentative D call: TRBD1 (6 bases). Looked up from germline, CDR1 is LGHNA and CDR2 is YNFKEQ. This CDR3 has 16 amino acids. The germline V and J ends were trimmed by 1 base and 3 bases, with 13 bases remaining between them. This CDR3 is CASSQGGAGDYNEQFF. CDR3 sequence (DNA): TGTGCCAGCAGCCAAGGAGGGGCAGGGGACTACAATGAGCAGTTCTTC.